The clone carrying this T cell receptor (beta chain) was found many times. The CDR3 loop spans 11 amino acids. V lost 8 bases, J lost 8 bases, and 12 bases lay in between. Germline CDR1 and CDR2: MDHEN and SYDVKM. It was RNA transcripts that yielded the amplified TCR beta CDR3 regions. Using the HTBI primer set, a first-round RT-PCR was run on the TCR CDR3. TCRdb processed the multiplex PCR reads anew with MiXCR; each CDR3 protein has one entry. The table includes around 180,000 distinct CDR3 sequences, about 18% detected once. This entry is derived from a study of T cells in Graves' hyperthyroidism and ophthalmopathy.

The clonotype originates from a woman in her 50s with Graves' hyperthyroidism. The gene calls are TRBV28 and TRBJ1-2; D uncertain. The sample consisted of blood. The CDR3 spells CASGSVGGYTF. Written as DNA, the CDR3 is TGTGCCAGCGGTTCAGTTGGAGGCTACACCTTC.